This T cell receptor (beta chain) was identified in a study of blood T cell repertoires in COVID-19. About the research overall: T cells, B-cell-depleted T cells, or PBMCs provided the cDNA or gDNA that served as material.

Sequenced by immunoSEQ multiplex PCR; TCRdb stores in-frame clones only, minus some. The table records 110,000 or so clones, 70% to 90% of them present only once. The CDR3 runs 16 residues. Trimming pared 4 bases from V and 8 bases from J, leaving 21 bases between. Germline V lookup: CDR1 SGHDT, CDR2 YYEEEE. This receptor was taken from a woman aged 70-85 years who had recovered from COVID-19. The material sequenced was peripheral blood. The rearrangement joins TRBV5-6 to TRBJ1-4, with a weak D call TRBD1 (5 bases). Here the CDR3 reads CASSPLGVAGVEKLFF. The CDR3 DNA is TGTGCCAGCAGCCCACTAGGGGTGGCGGGAGTGGAAAAACTGTTTTTT.